This T cell receptor beta chain was observed in a study of Graves' ophthalmopathy and Graves' hyperthyroidism. Whole-study results and caveats: The model predicted ophthalmopathy progression with roughly 71% sensitivity and around 74% specificity. Thyroid clonotypes that were expanded above 0.001 frequency mostly also appeared in blood.

Amplification from RNA transcripts yielded the TCR beta CDR3 regions. After a first-round RT-PCR with HTBI primers, a second-round multiplex PCR was run. TCRdb re-analysed the multiplex PCR reads in MiXCR, keeping a single row per CDR3 protein. The data show 900,000 to 1,200,000 distinct CDR3 sequences, with less than 45% seen just once and around 10% held by the top ten. CDR3 size: 13 residues. Germline-derived CDR1 and CDR2 are LNHDA and SQIVND (reference sequence). The ends were cut back, 7 bases at V and 0 bases at J, with 9 bases in the middle. The table lists this clonotype with many counts. Antigen specificity is unknown.

This clonotype was sampled from an adult man with Graves' hyperthyroidism. Sequencing was done on a sample of peripheral blood or thyroid tissue (not recorded which). The chain joins TRBV19 to TRBJ1-1; D gene unclear. The CDR3 reads CASKENMNTEAFF. In DNA form, the CDR3 reads TGTGCCAGTAAAGAGAACATGAACACTGAAGCTTTCTTT.